This T cell receptor beta chain was sequenced in a study of cytomegalovirus exposure and HLA in healthy donors. Unrecorded immune exposures were likely, despite nominal health at sampling. The CDR3 is 15 residues long. Germline V gene data show CDR1 as LNHDA and CDR2 as SQIVND (reference sequence). V dropped 3 bases and J dropped 8; count of bases not matched to a gene: 10. General study results and limits: TRBV6-2, TRBV6-3 and some other V segments were unresolvable in 87-base-pair reads. Later analysis showed most CMV-associated TCR beta chains appearing HLA-restricted.

About this clone: Its antigen is unknown.

13 Jbeta primers and 60 Vbeta primers were used for the PCR. Here immunoSEQ multiplex PCR was the method, and the copy in TCRdb shows in-frame clones only, minus some. The repertoire consists of about 200,000 clones, with about 87% occurring once and the leading ten covering roughly 1.3%. Sequencing was performed on PBMCs. The chain employs TRBV19 and TRBJ1-1; 9 bases agree with TRBD1. The TCR comes from a man aged 25 to 40 in good health and CMV-seronegative. CDR3 nucleotides: TGTGCCAGTAGTATCCCGGGACAGGGCAGAGGAGAAGCTTTCTTT. Translated: CASSIPGQGRGEAFF.